Following are 9 T cell receptor beta chains from one sample sequenced in a study of preoperative IRX-2 immunotherapy in early breast cancer. The treatment was: preoperative locoregional IRX-2 cytokine immunotherapy. TCRdb's table, derived via immunoSEQ multiplex PCR, lists solely in-frame clones and lacks some. The repertoire holds more than 50,000 clones, with approximately 94% as singletons. The specimen was obtained from a patient treated with IRX-2 immunotherapy. The receptors stem from a human donor with breast cancer.

The V gene is TRBV20-1, the J gene TRBJ1-2; D unclear. Germline V gene sequence: CDR1 DFQATT, CDR2 SNEGSKA (reference sequence). The CDR3 sequence is 10 residues long. Trimming shortened V by 6 bases and J by 1 base, and 3 bases separated the two germline ends. The DNA for the CDR3 is TGCAGTGCGCTTAACTATGGCTACACCTTC. Its translation: CSALNYGYTF.

The chain employs TRBV7-2 and TRBJ2-1; D may be TRBD2 (5 bases). In germline, CDR1 is SGHTA, CDR2 FQGNSA. V was shortened by 5 bases and J by 6 bases, with 17 bases between the two germline ends. This CDR3 is 15 amino acids long. DNA for the CDR3: TGTGCCAGCAGCCGTGTAAGCGGCCCCCTCAATGAGCAGTTCTTC. Its translation: CASSRVSGPLNEQFF.

The chain links TRBV4-3 to TRBJ2-7; D is possibly TRBD1 or TRBD2 (5 bases each). Germline CDR1 is LGHNA and CDR2 is YSLEER. The V and J ends lost 1 base and 4 bases respectively, with 14 bases between them. This CDR3 has 15 residues. The CDR3 nucleotides read TGCGCCAGCAGCCAAGCCCTCGGGGCTGGTTACGAGCAGTACTTC. Protein sequence: CASSQALGAGYEQYF.

V and J are TRBV4-1 and TRBJ1-1; 7 bases line up with TRBD1. The CDR3 contains 13 residues. Per germline, CDR1 MGHRA and CDR2 YSYEKL. The V segment lost 6 bases and the J segment 1 base; nucleotides outside the gene matches: 2. The CDR3 sequence: CASRSGGNTEAFF. For the CDR3, the DNA is TGCGCCAGCAGATCAGGGGGGAACACTGAAGCTTTCTTT.

This chain links TRBV27 with TRBJ2-7, with D maybe TRBD1 (6 bases). Trimming removed 8 bases at V and 2 bases at J, with 10 bases between. Germline CDR1 is MNHEY and CDR2 is SMNVEV (reference sequence). This CDR3 region has 12 residues. The CDR3 DNA reads as TGTGCCAGCGCTAGGACAGCCTACGAGCAGTACTTC. It specifies CASARTAYEQYF.

This clone was counted once. The chain carries TRBV7-2 and TRBJ1-5, with a weak D call TRBD1 (6 bases). The ends were cut back, 5 bases at V and 1 base at J, with 18 bases in the middle. The CDR3 is 17 amino acids. From germline, CDR1 is SGHTA and CDR2 FQGNSA. CDR3 residues: CASSTSPFRGSNQPQHF. CDR3 DNA sequence: TGTGCCAGCAGCACCAGTCCGTTCAGGGGCAGCAATCAGCCCCAGCATTTT.

The genes are TRBV7-2 and TRBJ2-7, with 13 bases lining up with TRBD2. The ends lost 3 bases at V and 4 bases at J; junction bases unmatched: 0. This CDR3 comprises 14 residues. The germline V gene encodes CDR1 SGHTA and CDR2 FQGNSA. The CDR3 here is CASSLGLAGYEQYF. CDR3 bases: TGTGCCAGCAGCTTGGGACTAGCGGGATACGAGCAGTACTTC.

The gene calls are TRBV9 and TRBJ2-3, with D perhaps TRBD2 (6 bases). The CDR3 consists of 15 residues. V gave up 4 bases and J gave up 5 bases, with 17 bases separating them. Germline V gene lookup returns CDR1 SGDLS and CDR2 YYNGEE. Here the CDR3 reads CASSPGTPFEDTQYF. In DNA, the CDR3 is TGTGCCAGCAGCCCTGGGACTCCGTTTGAAGATACGCAGTATTTT. Based on the CDR3 plus reference TRBV9 and TRBJ2-3, the full variable domain is DSGVTQTPKHLITATGQRVTLRCSPRSGDLSVYWYQQSLDQGLQFLIQYYNGEERAKGNILERFSAQQFPDLHSELNLSSLELGDSALYFCASSPGTPFEDTQYFGPGTRLTVL.

The chain carries TRBV19 and TRBJ2-5, with 9 nucleotides matching TRBD2. This CDR3 spans 15 amino acids. Trimming took 6 bases from V and 1 from J; bases not matched to a gene: 6. Germline values: CDR1 LNHDA, CDR2 SQIVND (reference sequence). The CDR3 here is CASRHETSGQETQYF. The CDR3 DNA sequence: TGTGCCAGTAGACACGAGACTAGCGGCCAAGAGACCCAGTACTTC.